This T cell receptor beta chain was sequenced in a study of T cell responses to AZD1222 COVID-19 vaccine. The analysis combined second doses at about 4 or about 12 weeks. Only in-frame clones appear in the TCRdb table, and some are missing; sequencing was by immunoSEQ multiplex PCR. Found here are tens of thousands of clones, 90% of them singletons; the top ten hold approximately 35%. Whole-study findings and limits: Distributed over spike, vaccine-associated CD4 TCRs predominated at 160-218 and 743-854. Sampling captured repertoires only after the peak T cell response. Nearly half of spike-specific TCRs reportedly target unmutated variant regions.

V gave up 4 bases and J gave up 4 bases, with 13 bases separating them. In germline, CDR1 is LGHNA, CDR2 YNFKEQ. This CDR3 contains 14 residues. Concerning this clone: What it recognizes is unknown.

This TCR came from an adult who received the AZD1222 COVID-19 vaccine. The sequenced sample was peripheral blood, obtained 28 days after the second AZD1222 dose. The rearrangement uses TRBV4-2 and TRBJ2-5, with D tentatively TRBD1 (6 bases). In nucleotides, the CDR3 is TGTGCCAGCAGCCGTGTTCAGGGGTTAGAGACCCAGTACTTC. This translates into CASSRVQGLETQYF.